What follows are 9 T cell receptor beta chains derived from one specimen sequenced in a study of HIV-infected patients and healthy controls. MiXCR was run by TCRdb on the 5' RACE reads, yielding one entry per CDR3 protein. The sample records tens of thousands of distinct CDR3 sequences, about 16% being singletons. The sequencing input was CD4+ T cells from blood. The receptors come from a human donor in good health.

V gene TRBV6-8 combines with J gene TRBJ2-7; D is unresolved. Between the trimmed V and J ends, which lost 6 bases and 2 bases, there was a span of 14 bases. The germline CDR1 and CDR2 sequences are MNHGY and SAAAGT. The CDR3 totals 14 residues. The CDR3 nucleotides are TGTGCCAGCAGCCGGGCTCCCCATCCCTACGAGCAGTACTTC. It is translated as CASSRAPHPYEQYF.

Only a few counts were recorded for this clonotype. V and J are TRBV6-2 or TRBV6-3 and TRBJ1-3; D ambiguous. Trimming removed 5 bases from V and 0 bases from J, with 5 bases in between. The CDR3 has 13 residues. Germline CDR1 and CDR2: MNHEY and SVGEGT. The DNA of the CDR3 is TGTGCCAGCAGTGCCTACTCTGGAAACACCATATATTTT. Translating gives CASSAYSGNTIYF.

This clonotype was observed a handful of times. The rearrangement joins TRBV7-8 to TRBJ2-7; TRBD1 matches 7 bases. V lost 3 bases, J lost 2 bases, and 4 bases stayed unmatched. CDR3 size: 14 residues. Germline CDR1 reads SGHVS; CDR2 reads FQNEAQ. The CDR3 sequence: CASSLGQNTYEQYF. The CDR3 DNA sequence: TGTGCCAGCAGCTTGGGACAGAATACCTACGAGCAGTACTTC. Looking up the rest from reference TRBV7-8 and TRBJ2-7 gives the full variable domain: GAGVSQSPRYKVAKRGQDVALRCDPISGHVSLFWYQQALGQGPEFLTYFQNEAQLDKSGLPSDRFFAERPEGSVSTLKIQRTQQEDSAVYLCASSLGQNTYEQYFGPGTRLTVT.

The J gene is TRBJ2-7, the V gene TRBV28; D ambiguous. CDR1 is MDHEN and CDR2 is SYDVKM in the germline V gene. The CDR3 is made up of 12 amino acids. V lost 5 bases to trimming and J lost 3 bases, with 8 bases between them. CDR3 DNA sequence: TGTGCCAGCAGTCAGAACTACTACGAGCAGTACTTC. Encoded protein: CASSQNYYEQYF.

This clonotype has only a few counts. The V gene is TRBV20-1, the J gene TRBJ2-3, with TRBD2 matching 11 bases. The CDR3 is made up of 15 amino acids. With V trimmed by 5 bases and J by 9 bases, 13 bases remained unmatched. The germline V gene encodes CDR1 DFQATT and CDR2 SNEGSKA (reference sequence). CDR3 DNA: TGCAGTGCTCCACTAGCGGGAGCGCCACGAAACACGCAGTATTTT. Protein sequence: CSAPLAGAPRNTQYF.

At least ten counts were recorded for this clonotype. The CDR3 protein is CASSTRGTVSYEQYF. CDR3 nucleotides: TGTGCCAGCAGCACACGAGGGACAGTCTCCTACGAGCAGTACTTC. The rearrangement uses TRBV27 and TRBJ2-7; 7 bases fit TRBD1. The CDR3 length is 15 residues. The ends lost 6 bases at V and 0 bases at J; junction bases unmatched: 8. Germline V gene data show CDR1 as MNHEY and CDR2 as SMNVEV (reference sequence).

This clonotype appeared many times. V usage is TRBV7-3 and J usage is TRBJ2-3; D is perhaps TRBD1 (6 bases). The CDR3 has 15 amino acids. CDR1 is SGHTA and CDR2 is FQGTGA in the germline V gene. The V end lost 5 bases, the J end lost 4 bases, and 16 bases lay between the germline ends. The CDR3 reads CASSRSGQVSDTQYF. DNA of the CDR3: TGTGCCAGCAGCCGCTCGGGACAAGTCTCAGATACGCAGTATTTT.

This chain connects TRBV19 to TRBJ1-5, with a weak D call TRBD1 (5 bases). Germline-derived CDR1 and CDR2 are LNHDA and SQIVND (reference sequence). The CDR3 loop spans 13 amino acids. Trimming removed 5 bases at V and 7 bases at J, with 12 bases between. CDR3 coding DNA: TGTGCCAGTAGTCCCAGGGAAAGGCAGCCCCAGCATTTT. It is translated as CASSPRERQPQHF.

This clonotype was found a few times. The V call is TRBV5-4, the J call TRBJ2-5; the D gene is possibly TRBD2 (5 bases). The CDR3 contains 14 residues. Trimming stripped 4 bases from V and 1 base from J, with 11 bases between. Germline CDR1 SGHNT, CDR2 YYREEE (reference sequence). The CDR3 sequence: CASSPGGFQETQYF. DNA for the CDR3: TGTGCCAGCAGCCCGGGCGGGTTCCAAGAGACCCAGTACTTC.